The 15 T cell receptor beta chains presented below share a single source sample, sequenced in a study of beta chain features in type 1 diabetes. Of the isolated RNA, all was reverse transcribed, and so the sequenced material was expressed TCRB transcripts. Profiled with immunoSEQ multiplex PCR; TCRdb holds only in-frame clones, not every one. The sample contains approximately 260,000 clones, roughly 25% of which appear only once. For these receptors, no antigen is known. Study-level points and caveats: Type 1 diabetes patients had moderately but significantly shorter TCRB CDR3s in all four CD4+ subsets.

The material sequenced was naive CD4+ T cells from blood. These TCRs come from a woman aged 30 to 39 with type 1 diabetes.

This clone has a handful of counts. This chain connects TRBV7-9 to TRBJ2-3, with D perhaps matching TRBD2 (5 bases). The CDR3 is 13 amino acids. Germline V gene data show CDR1 as SEHNR and CDR2 as FQNEAQ (reference sequence). The ends were cut back, 2 bases at V and 4 bases at J, with 7 bases in the middle. The CDR3 protein is CASSLTGADTQYF. The DNA of the CDR3 is TGTGCCAGCAGCTTAACCGGGGCAGATACGCAGTATTTT.

Written as DNA, the CDR3 is TGTGCCACCAGCAACTTTACTAGGGGAGGTGGCTACACCTTC. Translated, it gives CATSNFTRGGGYTF. V gene TRBV15 combines with J gene TRBJ1-2, with a weak D call TRBD1 (5 bases). V was shortened by 4 bases and J by 7 bases, with 16 bases between the two germline ends. This CDR3 contains 14 residues. Germline V CDR1 and CDR2: LNHNV, YYDKDF (reference sequence).

The rearrangement uses TRBV4-1 and TRBJ2-2; a weak D match, TRBD1 (6 bases). The CDR3 runs 15 residues. CDR1 and CDR2 (germline): MGHRA, YSYEKL. Trimming removed 2 bases from V and 7 bases from J, with 14 bases in between. Here the CDR3 reads CASSQITGRNGELFF. The CDR3, as DNA: TGCGCCAGCAGCCAAATTACAGGGCGGAACGGGGAGCTGTTTTTT.

J is TRBJ1-2 and V is TRBV30, with D uncertain. Per germline, CDR1 GTSNPN and CDR2 SVGIG (reference sequence). V lost 0 bases and J 6 bases, leaving 11 bases between the germline ends. CDR3 length: 13 amino acids. CDR3 bases: TGTGCCTGGAGTGTACAACAGATTGATGGCTACACCTTC. This sequence encodes CAWSVQQIDGYTF.

This clone was seen a handful of times. The chain combines TRBV5-1 with TRBJ2-7, with TRBD2 matching 11 bases. V trimming: 4 bases; J trimming: 0 bases; junction bases outside the gene matches: 6. The CDR3 runs 16 residues. Germline values: CDR1 SGHRS, CDR2 YFSETQ. CDR3 region: CASSQIAGGISYEQYF. CDR3 in DNA: TGCGCCAGCAGCCAAATAGCGGGAGGGATCTCCTACGAGCAGTACTTC. The variable domain in full, completed from reference TRBV5-1 and TRBJ2-7, reads KAGVTQTPRYLIKTRGQQVTLSCSPISGHRSVSWYQQTPGQGLQFLFEYFSETQRNKGNFPGRFSGRQFSNSRSEMNVSTLELGDSALYLCASSQIAGGISYEQYFGPGTRLTVT.

The V and J genes are TRBV7-9 and TRBJ2-1, with 9 nucleotides matching TRBD2. Germline V lookup: CDR1 SEHNR, CDR2 FQNEAQ (reference sequence). The length of the CDR3 is 15 residues. Germline trimming cut 6 bases from V and 5 bases from J; bases unmatched to any gene: 8. The CDR3 bases are TGTGCCAGCAGTGCCCCCGCGGGAGGGAACAATGAGCAGTTCTTC. Translation gives CASSAPAGGNNEQFF.

This clone was seen a handful of times. This chain links TRBV9 with TRBJ2-7; 7 bases fit TRBD2. Germline assignment: CDR1 SGDLS and CDR2 YYNGEE. V gave up 0 bases and J gave up 2 bases; unmatched junction bases: 14. The CDR3 length is 18 residues. CDR3 loop: CASSVGHAGSGGTYEQYF. The CDR3 nucleotides read TGTGCCAGCAGCGTAGGCCACGCGGGCTCGGGAGGAACCTACGAGCAGTACTTC.

The CDR3 bases are TGTGCCAGCAGCCCCCCATTCCCAGATACGCAGTATTTT. It yields the protein CASSPPFPDTQYF. This chain joins TRBV9 and TRBJ2-3; no definite D call. The CDR3 is 13 amino acids. Germline values: CDR1 SGDLS, CDR2 YYNGEE. V lost 4 bases, J lost 4 bases, and 10 bases lay in between.

Note on this clone: One end of the junction does not line up with germline, which may come from a read error. This chain connects TRBV9 to TRBJ2-1; no definite D call. This CDR3 contains 14 residues. CDR1 and CDR2 (germline): SGDLS, YYNGEE. CDR3 amino acids: CASSVQEWKQPLLF. DNA for the CDR3: TGTGCCAGCAGCGTACAGGAATGGAAACAGCCCTTGCTCTTC.

The DNA for the CDR3 is TGTGCCAGCAGCCTGGGACAGCAAGAGACCCAGTACTTC. Translated, it gives CASSLGQQETQYF. The rearrangement links TRBV5-4 to TRBJ2-5, with 7 bases that match TRBD1. In germline, CDR1 is SGHNT, CDR2 YYREEE (reference sequence). CDR3 length: 13 residues. V shed 4 bases, J shed 2 bases, and the junction held 2 bases outside the gene matches. Looking up the rest from reference TRBV5-4 and TRBJ2-5 gives the full variable domain: ETGVTQSPTHLIKTRGQQVTLRCSSQSGHNTVSWYQQALGQGPQFIFQYYREEENGRGNFPPRFSGLQFPNYSSELNVNALELDDSALYLCASSLGQQETQYFGPGTRLLVL.

This clone was observed a few times. This chain links TRBV7-9 with TRBJ2-3; D call uncertain. Germline V CDR1 and CDR2: SEHNR, FQNEAQ (reference sequence). V lost 3 bases and J lost 3, with 13 bases in between. The CDR3 covers 15 residues. CDR3 in DNA: TGTGCCAGCAGCTTGGGCCTGACCGAAACAGATACGCAGTATTTT. This sequence encodes CASSLGLTETDTQYF.

This clone was detected a few times. This chain uses TRBV9 with TRBJ2-7; TRBD2 aligns across 14 bases. The CDR3 extends over 15 amino acids. Germline V gene data show CDR1 as SGDLS and CDR2 as YYNGEE. V gave up 4 bases and J gave up 3 bases; unmatched junction bases: 3. The CDR3 DNA reads TGTGCCAGCAGCTCAGGGACTAGCGGGAGCTACGAGCAGTACTTC. Protein product: CASSSGTSGSYEQYF.

The chain carries TRBV27 and TRBJ1-5; D remains ambiguous. The CDR3 has 16 residues. From germline, CDR1 is MNHEY and CDR2 SMNVEV (reference sequence). Trimming cost V 0 bases and J 4 bases, with 13 bases left between them. CDR3 loop: CASSLSRRGGNQPQHF. For the CDR3, the DNA is TGTGCCAGCAGTTTATCGCGTCGCGGCGGGAATCAGCCCCAGCATTTT.

This clone was counted a few times. The CDR3 is CASTAGVHEQYF. In nucleotides, the CDR3 is TGTGCCAGCACCGCGGGAGTCCACGAGCAGTACTTC. The J gene is TRBJ2-7, the V gene TRBV28, with 7 bases aligning to TRBD2. Trimming at V came to 7 bases and at J to 5 bases, leaving 5 bases not matched to a gene. CDR1 and CDR2 from the germline V gene are MDHEN and SYDVKM. The CDR3 length is 12 residues.

This clone occurred a few times. The chain carries TRBV1 and TRBJ2-7; the D call TRBD2 from the table was never checked on the DNA. TRBV1 is assigned pseudogene status. The CDR3 runs to 13 residues. CDR3 sequence: CTTNPGLAEEQYF. Here the CDR3 DNA reads TGCACTACAAATCCGGGACTAGCGGAGGAGCAGTACTTC.